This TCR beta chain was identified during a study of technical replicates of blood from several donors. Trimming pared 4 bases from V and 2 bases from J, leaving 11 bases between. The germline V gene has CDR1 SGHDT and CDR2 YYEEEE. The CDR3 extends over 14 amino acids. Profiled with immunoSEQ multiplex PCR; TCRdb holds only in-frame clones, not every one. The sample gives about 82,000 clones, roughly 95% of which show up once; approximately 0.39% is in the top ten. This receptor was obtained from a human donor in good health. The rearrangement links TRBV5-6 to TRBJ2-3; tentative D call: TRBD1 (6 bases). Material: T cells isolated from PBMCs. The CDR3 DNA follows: TGTGCCAGCAGCGAGGGACATATCACAGATACGCAGTATTTT. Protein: CASSEGHITDTQYF.